A selection of T cell receptor beta chains follows, all from one sample in a study of radiotherapy plus CTLA-4 blockade in lung cancer. Data came from immunoSEQ multiplex PCR; TCRdb stores just in-frame clones and leaves some out. The sample records around 18,000 clones, 86% being singletons. The source material was peripheral blood, sampled from a patient treated with radiotherapy plus ipilimumab. The receptors come from a human donor with non-small cell lung cancer whose response to radiotherapy plus ipilimumab could not be evaluated. CDR3s include the opening cysteine and the closing phenylalanine or tryptophan. Each record gives: V gene, D gene, J gene, clone size, CDR3 DNA, CDR3 protein. D genes are given only for firm matches. Rows may omit the clone size; those that give it use once, few, many or a size class.

TRBV28,.,TRBJ2-7,.,TGTGCCAGCAGCGCATCCCTCGCGGACAGCTCCTACGAGCAGTACTTC,CASSASLADSSYEQYF
TRBV11-2,TRBD2,TRBJ2-7,.,TGTGCCAGCAGCCCCGGGACTAGCGGTACCTACGAGCAGTACTTC,CASSPGTSGTYEQYF
TRBV13,.,TRBJ2-7,.,TGTGCCAGCAGCTTAAGGAGGTCCTACGAGCAGTACTTC,CASSLRRSYEQYF
TRBV6-6,TRBD2,TRBJ2-5,.,TGTGCCAGCACCGAAACTAGCGGCCAAGAGACCCAGTACTTC,CASTETSGQETQYF
TRBV27,TRBD1,TRBJ1-2,.,TGTGCCAGCAGTGCCGAGACAGGGAGTCGCTACACCTTC,CASSAETGSRYTF
TRBV11-1,TRBD2,TRBJ2-5,.,TGTGCCAGCAGCCCTGTCGGGAGGGGAGGAGAGACCCAGTACTTC,CASSPVGRGGETQYF
TRBV9,.,TRBJ2-6,once,TGTGCCAGCAGCGTAGGGTCAGGCTCTGGGGCCAACGTCCTGACTTTC,CASSVGSGSGANVLTF
TRBV28,.,TRBJ2-3,.,TGTGCCAGCAGTTTGTCTGGGCGTCGGGATACGCAGTATTTT,CASSLSGRRDTQYF
TRBV9,TRBD2,TRBJ2-3,.,TGTGCCAGCAGCATACGACTAGCGTCAGACACAGATACGCAGTATTTT,CASSIRLASDTDTQYF
TRBV29-1,TRBD2,TRBJ2-1,once,TGCAGCGTTTTAAGCGGGAGCGTGGATGAGCAGTTCTTC,CSVLSGSVDEQFF
TRBV7-9,.,TRBJ2-5,.,TGTGCCAGCAGCGGAGGTAGTGGAGGGTGGGAGACCCAGTACTTC,CASSGGSGGWETQYF
TRBV4-3,.,TRBJ1-5,.,TGCGCCAGCAGCCAAGACTGGGGGGAAGGCCAGCCCCAGCATTTT,CASSQDWGEGQPQHF
TRBV28,.,TRBJ1-1,.,TGTGCCACCAGAAGCGCAGGGATCATGAACACTGAAGCTTTCTTT,CATRSAGIMNTEAFF
TRBV27,.,TRBJ1-1,.,TGTGCCAGCAGTTTATGGCCGTTGAACACTGAAGCTTTCTTT,CASSLWPLNTEAFF
TRBV18,.,TRBJ2-5,.,TGTGCCAGCTCACCAAGCAGGACTCGCCAAGAGACCCAGTACTTC,CASSPSRTRQETQYF
TRBV19,.,TRBJ2-1,.,TGTGCCAGTAGTATGGAGTTATGGGGGCGGGGGTCCTACAATGAGCAGTTCTTC,CASSMELWGRGSYNEQFF
TRBV28,TRBD1,TRBJ2-7,.,TGTGCCAGCAGCCTGGGACAGGGCCATATGAGGGAGCAGTACTTC,CASSLGQGHMREQYF
TRBV2,TRBD1,TRBJ2-6,.,TGTGCCAGCAGTGACCGACAGGGCAGCTCTGGGGCCAACGTCCTGACTTTC,CASSDRQGSSGANVLTF
TRBV6-4,.,TRBJ2-2,.,TGTGCCAGCAGTAGGACTGAGAACACCGGGGAGCTGTTTTTT,CASSRTENTGELFF